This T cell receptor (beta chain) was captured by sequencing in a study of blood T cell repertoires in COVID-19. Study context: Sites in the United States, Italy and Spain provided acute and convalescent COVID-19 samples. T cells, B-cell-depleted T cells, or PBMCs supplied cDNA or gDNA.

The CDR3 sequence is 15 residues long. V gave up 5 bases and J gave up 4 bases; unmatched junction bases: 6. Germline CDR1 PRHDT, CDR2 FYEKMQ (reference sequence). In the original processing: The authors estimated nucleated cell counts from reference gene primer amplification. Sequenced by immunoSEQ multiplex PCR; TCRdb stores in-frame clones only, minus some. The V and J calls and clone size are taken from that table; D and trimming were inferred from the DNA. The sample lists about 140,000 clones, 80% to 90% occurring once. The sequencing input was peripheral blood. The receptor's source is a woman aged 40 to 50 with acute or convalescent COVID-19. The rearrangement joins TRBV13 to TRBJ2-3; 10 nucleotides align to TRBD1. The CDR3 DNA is TGTGCCAGCAGCACAGGACAGGGGGTGGCAGATACGCAGTATTTT. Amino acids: CASSTGQGVADTQYF.